These 22 T cell receptor beta chains were sequenced from one sample in a study of metastatic and nonmetastatic thyroid tumors. TCRdb re-clonotyped the PCR reads through MiXCR. The table lists 50,000 to 65,000 clones, under 20% of them singletons. No treatment of any kind had been given to any patient before thyroid surgery. The sample consisted of blood. The receptors stem from a female donor with papillary thyroid cancer or a benign thyroid nodule (not recorded which). Some clones in this sample may be carry-over from other donors' samples.

There are a few counts of this clone. CDR3 nucleotides: TGTGCCAGCAGTTTACCAAGCGGATCCGGTCGAAATGAGCAGTTCTTC. Its protein product is CASSLPSGSGRNEQFF. The chain is built from TRBV28 and TRBJ2-1; maybe TRBD2 (5 bases). In germline, CDR1 is MDHEN, CDR2 SYDVKM. This CDR3 is 16 amino acids long. V dropped 2 bases and J dropped 7 bases, with 18 bases sitting between them.

The V gene is TRBV7-2, the J gene TRBJ1-6, with 8 bases aligning to TRBD1. CDR1 is SGHTA and CDR2 is FQGNSA in the germline V gene. This CDR3 is built from 13 residues. V was pared by 5 bases and J by 10 bases, with 4 bases of the junction left unmatched. The CDR3 here is CASSLTGESPLHF. The DNA for the CDR3 is TGTGCCAGCAGCCTGACAGGGGAGTCACCCCTCCACTTT.

This clone was observed at least ten times. V and J are TRBV6-1 and TRBJ2-1; 8 nucleotides align to TRBD1. CDR3 size: 15 residues. Germline loops: CDR1 MNHNS, CDR2 SASEGT. The V gene end was trimmed by 7 bases and the J gene end by 7 bases; junction bases not matched to a gene: 12. The CDR3 DNA is TGTGCCAGCACTCGGGGCAGGGGGCGCGTAAATGAGCAGTTCTTC. Its protein is CASTRGRGRVNEQFF.

This clone occurred many times. V usage is TRBV20-1 and J usage is TRBJ2-7; TRBD1 matches at 9 bases. V was clipped by 4 bases and J by 2 bases; unmatched bases: 6. The CDR3 is 14 amino acids. Germline CDR1 DFQATT, CDR2 SNEGSKA (reference sequence). Written as DNA, the CDR3 is TGCAGTGCTAATTCGGGACAGGGTACCTACGAGCAGTACTTC. It is translated as CSANSGQGTYEQYF.

This rearrangement joins TRBV19 to TRBJ1-2; possible D gene TRBD1, 6 bases. The germline gives CDR1 LNHDA, CDR2 SQIVND (reference sequence). The CDR3 sequence is 13 residues long. V shed 5 bases and J shed 3 bases, with 10 bases lying between them. The DNA of the CDR3 is TGTGCCAGTAGTTTGGACAGCGACTATGGCTACACCTTC. Its translation is CASSLDSDYGYTF.

The V gene is TRBV6-2 or TRBV6-3, the J gene TRBJ1-4, with unresolved D. With 4 bases removed from V and 8 bases from J, the gap between germline ends came to 2 bases. In germline, CDR1 is MNHEY, CDR2 SVGEGT. This CDR3 contains 10 residues. DNA of the CDR3: TGTGCCAGCAGTTGGGAAAAACTGTTTTTT. The encoded protein is CASSWEKLFF.

The chain joins TRBV6-1 to TRBJ2-7; 8 bases line up with TRBD2. The length of the CDR3 is 15 residues. Germline values: CDR1 MNHNS, CDR2 SASEGT. V lost 5 bases to trimming and J lost 5 bases; unmatched junction nucleotides: 11. The CDR3, as DNA: TGTGCCAGCAGTCTCCCCTCGGGACTAGTACACGAGCAGTACTTC. It encodes CASSLPSGLVHEQYF.

There are many counts of this clone. The chain employs TRBV29-1 and TRBJ2-5, with D hard to call. The V end was cut by 2 bases, the J end by 1 base, with 17 bases between. CDR1 and CDR2 from the germline V gene are SQVTM and ANQGSEA. The CDR3 runs to 16 residues. CDR3 protein: CSVERSLFNVQETQYF. The CDR3 DNA reads TGCAGCGTTGAAAGGTCCCTATTCAACGTCCAAGAGACCCAGTACTTC.

This clone was observed many times. V usage is TRBV19 and J usage is TRBJ1-4; TRBD1 matches at 7 bases. Germline assignment: CDR1 LNHDA and CDR2 SQIVND (reference sequence). J was trimmed by 8 bases and V by 4 bases; bases with no gene match: 13. The CDR3 length is 16 residues. CDR3 DNA: TGTGCCAGTAGTAGATTATCGGGACAGCGTCGAGAAAAACTGTTTTTT. This translates into CASSRLSGQRREKLFF.

On this clone: Being one base from a much bigger clone, this may be a read error. The rearrangement uses TRBV5-1 and TRBJ2-7, with D possibly being TRBD2 (6 bases). This CDR3 spans 15 amino acids. The V end was cut by 4 bases, the J end by 0 bases, with 14 bases between. The germline gives CDR1 SGHRS, CDR2 YFSETQ. The CDR3 loop is CASSLLVLASYEQYF. The CDR3 bases are TGCGCCAGCAGCCTGTTGGTACTAGCCTCCTACGAGCAGTACTTC.

This sequence joins TRBV30 and TRBJ2-7; D gene unclear. Germline values: CDR1 GTSNPN, CDR2 SVGIG (reference sequence). Trimming cost V 1 base and J 2 bases, with 6 bases left between them. The CDR3 has 12 residues. CDR3 coding DNA: TGTGCCTGGAGTGCCCGAGCCTACGAGCAGTACTTC. Amino acid sequence: CAWSARAYEQYF.

Here the CDR3 DNA reads TGTGCCAGCAGCCCAACGCTATTGGGAGCCTACAATGAGCAGTTCTTC. Encoded protein: CASSPTLLGAYNEQFF. The chain couples TRBV7-2 to TRBJ2-1; TRBD2 is a possible D gene (5 bases). The germline V and J ends were trimmed by 5 bases and 2 bases, with 16 bases remaining between them. Germline V gene lookup returns CDR1 SGHTA and CDR2 FQGNSA. This CDR3 is built from 16 residues.

In regard to this clone: Germline and junction disagree at one end, which may indicate a read error. This chain connects TRBV19 to TRBJ2-7; 7 bases are shared with TRBD2. The germline V gene has CDR1 LNHDA and CDR2 SQIVND (reference sequence). This CDR3 comprises 17 residues. The CDR3 DNA sequence: TGTGCCAGTAGTCAGGGTCTTACCGGGACTACAAGAATAAATCAGCACTTC. Residues: CASSQGLTGTTRINQHF. Based on the CDR3 plus reference TRBV19 and TRBJ2-7, the full variable domain is DGGITQSPKYLFRKEGQNVTLSCEQNLNHDAMYWYRQDPGQGLRLIYYSQIVNDFQKGDIAEGYSVSREKKESFPLTVTSAQKNPTAFYLCASSQGLTGTTRINQHFGPGTRLTVT.

This clone was seen repeatedly, ten times or more. The rearrangement uses TRBV20-1 and TRBJ2-5; 10 nucleotides match TRBD1. V dropped 3 bases and J dropped 4; count of bases not matched to a gene: 2. The CDR3 runs 13 residues. Germline V lookup: CDR1 DFQATT, CDR2 SNEGSKA (reference sequence). CDR3 protein: CSARTGGPETQYF. CDR3 DNA: TGCAGTGCTAGGACAGGGGGCCCAGAGACCCAGTACTTC.

This clone turned up a few times. Sequence at one end of the junction differs from germline and may be a read error. The chain employs TRBV28 and TRBJ2-1, with D tentatively TRBD2 (5 bases). Per the germline V gene, CDR1 is MDHEN and CDR2 is SYDVKM. The CDR3 sequence is 14 residues long. The CDR3 DNA reads as TGTGCCAGCCACAATATCGGGAACTACAATGAGCATTTCTTC. The encoded protein is CASHNIGNYNEHFF.

Many counts were recorded for this clone. DNA for the CDR3: TGTGCCAGCGCCTGGGGCGGGAACACTGAAGCTTTCTTT. Encoded protein: CASAWGGNTEAFF. The chain joins TRBV7-3 to TRBJ1-1; D may be TRBD1 (5 bases). V lost 8 bases and J 1 base, leaving 11 bases between the germline ends. This CDR3 spans 13 amino acids. Germline V gene data show CDR1 as SGHTA and CDR2 as FQGTGA.

Ten or more counts support this clone. This chain's CDR3 is CASSLPTGELFF. The CDR3 DNA reads TGTGCCAGCAGCCTTCCCACCGGGGAGCTGTTTTTT. J is TRBJ2-2 and V is TRBV27; D gene uncertain. V was trimmed by 6 bases and J by 4 bases, leaving 6 bases between them. CDR3 size: 12 residues. Germline V gene data show CDR1 as MNHEY and CDR2 as SMNVEV (reference sequence).

This clone occurred a few times. The junction shows a germline mismatch at one end, possibly a read error. The chain recombines TRBV28 with TRBJ2-5; D may correspond to TRBD1 or TRBD2 (7 bases each). The V gene's germline CDR1 is MDHEN and CDR2 SYDVKM. CDR3 size: 17 residues. CDR3 sequence reads: CASRPLRGGGGQETQYF. The CDR3 coding sequence is TGTGCCAGCAGACCACTCCGAGGGGGCGGGGGCCAAGAGACACAGTACTTC.

The chain has TRBV6-5 and TRBJ2-1; D gene uncertain. The germline V gene encodes CDR1 MNHEY and CDR2 SVGAGI. Trimming left V 2 bases short and J 13 bases short, with 18 bases between. CDR3 length equals 14 residues. CDR3 sequence: CASSYPSYWVDQFF. In nucleotides, the CDR3 is TGTGCCAGCAGTTACCCCAGTTATTGGGTTGATCAGTTCTTC.

This clone was found many times. The chain links TRBV28 to TRBJ1-2; possible D gene TRBD1, 6 bases. V was trimmed by 3 bases and J by 6 bases, leaving 11 bases between them. CDR1 MDHEN and CDR2 SYDVKM come from the germline V gene. The CDR3 is made up of 13 amino acids. The CDR3 DNA is TGTGCCAGCAGTTTCCGGAGGGGGGATGGCTACACCTTC. Translating gives CASSFRRGDGYTF.

The chain joins TRBV6-1 to TRBJ2-2; 11 positions agree with TRBD2. The CDR3 sequence is 17 residues long. Trimming took 6 bases from V and 6 from J; bases not matched to a gene: 12. The V gene's germline CDR1 is MNHNS and CDR2 SASEGT. The CDR3 region is CASRGSGTSGTAGELFF. CDR3 in DNA: TGTGCCAGCAGGGGTTCCGGGACTAGCGGTACTGCCGGGGAGCTGTTTTTT.

This clone was found a few times. The rearrangement links TRBV28 to TRBJ2-1; weak D call: TRBD2 (5 bases). Per germline, CDR1 MDHEN and CDR2 SYDVKM. The CDR3 runs 12 residues. V shed 10 bases and J shed 10 bases, with 17 bases lying between them. The CDR3 loop reads CATPSWRGEQFF. The CDR3 coding sequence is TGTGCCACCCCTAGCTGGAGAGGGGAGCAGTTCTTC.